A selection of T cell receptor beta chains follows, all from one sample in a study of identical twins. TCRdb reprocessed the 5' RACE reads via MiXCR and lists one record per CDR3 protein. The sample has just over 450,000 distinct CDR3 sequences, around 14% seen once. A further study also used this sample, focusing on yellow fever vaccine responses in identical twins.

The source material was CD4+ T cells sorted from blood. These receptors were collected from a woman under 30 in good health. The CDR3 runs from the conserved cysteine through the conserved F or W. D genes are given only for firm matches. Some rows mark clone size as missing; the rest say once, few, many or name a class of expanded clone.

v_gene,abundance,d_gene,j_gene,CDR3nt,CDR3aa
TRBV27,-,-,TRBJ2-7,TGTGCCAGCACCCTCTTGATGGCCTGGCGAGAGATTTACGAGCAGTACTTC,CASTLLMAWREIYEQYF
TRBV7-2,few,TRBD1,TRBJ1-2,TGTGCCAGCAGCGAGACAGGGGGCAAAGTCGAGGGCTACACCTTC,CASSETGGKVEGYTF
TRBV6-2/TRBV6-3,-,-,TRBJ2-7,TGTGCCAGCAGCCCTTTATGGCTTACCTCCTACGAGCAGTACTTC,CASSPLWLTSYEQYF
TRBV29-1,-,-,TRBJ1-1,TGCAGCGTTGAGGGTCCGAATCGCGACATTGAAGCTTTCTTT,CSVEGPNRDIEAFF
TRBV7-3,-,-,TRBJ2-3,TGTGCCAGCAGCCAAAATTCAGATACGCAGTATTTT,CASSQNSDTQYF
TRBV28,many,-,TRBJ2-5,TGTGCCAGCAGTTTTAGTAACGAGCAAGAGACCCAGTACTTC,CASSFSNEQETQYF
TRBV5-1,-,TRBD1,TRBJ2-6,TGCGCCAGCAGCTTGCTAGACAGGGGGCGTGGGGCCAACGTCCTGACTTTC,CASSLLDRGRGANVLTF
TRBV20-1,few,TRBD2,TRBJ2-2,TGCAGTGCTAGACCTGTAGGACTAGCGGGAGTGGGCACCGGGGAGCTGTTTTTT,CSARPVGLAGVGTGELFF
TRBV7-3,few,-,TRBJ2-1,TGTGCCAGCAGCCTCGACCGTCCGGATGAGCAGTTCTTC,CASSLDRPDEQFF
TRBV2,few,TRBD2,TRBJ2-1,TGTGCCAGCAGTGAAGGCAGGGCGGGGGGGCAGAATGAGCAGTTCTTC,CASSEGRAGGQNEQFF
TRBV6-1,-,-,TRBJ1-2,TGTGCCAGCAGTGAATCAGGGAGGGACTATGGCTACACCTTC,CASSESGRDYGYTF
TRBV11-2,few,TRBD2,TRBJ2-7,TGTGCCAGCAGCTTCGTGACTAGCTCTTACTACGAGCAGTACTTC,CASSFVTSSYYEQYF
TRBV6-1,-,TRBD1,TRBJ2-5,TGTGCCAGCTTCCTACCGGGACAGCCGGGCACCCAGTACTTC,CASFLPGQPGTQYF
TRBV10-3,-,-,TRBJ2-7,TGTGCCATCAGTGACGGGGGCAGCCCCTACGAGCAGTACTTC,CAISDGGSPYEQYF
TRBV5-6,-,TRBD2,TRBJ2-5,TGTGCCAGCAGCTTGATTAGCGGGACCTCCCAAGAGACCCAGTACTTC,CASSLISGTSQETQYF
TRBV4-2,-,-,TRBJ2-4,TGTGCCAGCAGCCCCCTCGGCGGTAGCGCGGCCAAAAACATTCAGTACTTC,CASSPLGGSAAKNIQYF